This T cell receptor beta chain was identified during a study of Graves' ophthalmopathy and Graves' hyperthyroidism. Broader study findings: Ophthalmopathy cases were distinguished from stable hyperthyroidism by a 13-signature model, reaching 87.88% sensitivity and around 83% specificity. Most thyroid clonotypes with frequency above 0.001 were detected in blood too.

The PBMCs had their origin in 7.5 to 10 ml of fresh peripheral blood. RNA transcripts yielded amplified TCR beta CDR3 regions. First-round RT-PCR used HTBI primers; second-round multiplex PCR followed. Using its own MiXCR run on the multiplex PCR reads, TCRdb lists one record per CDR3 protein. The table shows about 400,000 distinct CDR3 sequences, with about 21% occurring only once. Germline values: CDR1 MNHEY, CDR2 SVGEGT. The CDR3 spans 14 residues. Between the trimmed V and J ends, which lost 6 bases and 7 bases, there was a span of 18 bases. The sample holds many counts of this clonotype. Its cognate antigen is unknown.

The chain is built from TRBV6-2 or TRBV6-3 and TRBJ1-1; D not resolved. The receptor was derived from a woman under 30 with stable Graves' hyperthyroidism. The sequencing sample was made of peripheral blood. CDR3: CASRPWTTGHEAFF. The CDR3, as DNA: TGTGCCAGCAGGCCCTGGACGACGGGTCATGAAGCTTTCTTT.